One and the same sample provided the 9 T cell receptor beta chains below, sequenced in a study of T cell changes during pregnancy in multiple sclerosis. Only in-frame clones appear in the TCRdb table, and some are missing; sequencing was by immunoSEQ multiplex PCR. The profile covers about 79,000 clones, with roughly 95% appearing a single time and approximately 0.79% taken by the ten largest. Sequencing was performed on peripheral blood, taken in the second trimester of pregnancy. Receptors originate from a female donor in good health, enrolled as a control in a pregnancy study.

This clone was detected once. The chain links TRBV5-1 to TRBJ2-3, with 9 bases that match TRBD2. CDR1 and CDR2 (germline): SGHRS, YFSETQ. CDR3 size: 16 residues. The V segment lost 0 bases and the J segment 2 bases; nucleotides outside the gene matches: 4. The CDR3 loop reads CASSLGASGATDTQYF. The CDR3 DNA is TGCGCCAGCAGCTTGGGAGCTAGCGGGGCCACAGATACGCAGTATTTT.

This clone appeared a few times. The chain has TRBV19 and TRBJ1-1, with D uncertain. The CDR3 runs 12 residues. V shed 1 base and J shed 7 bases, with 7 bases lying between them. The V gene's germline CDR1 is LNHDA and CDR2 SQIVND (reference sequence). The CDR3 coding sequence is TGTGCCAGTAGTATAGGTAGAATTGAAGCTTTCTTT. Encoded protein: CASSIGRIEAFF.

CDR3 amino acids: CASSLGPGGITGELFF. Here the CDR3 DNA reads TGCGCCAGCAGCTTGGGTCCGGGGGGGATCACCGGGGAGCTGTTTTTT. This sequence joins TRBV5-1 and TRBJ2-2, with 8 nucleotides matching TRBD2. The germline V gene encodes CDR1 SGHRS and CDR2 YFSETQ. Trimming removed 0 bases from V and 4 bases from J; junction bases left unmatched: 5. The CDR3 is made up of 16 amino acids.

The chain links TRBV19 to TRBJ2-1, with D possibly TRBD1 on 6 matching bases. Germline V gene data show CDR1 as LNHDA and CDR2 as SQIVND (reference sequence). Trimming took off 6 bases at V and 10 bases at J, with 19 bases between the two ends. The CDR3 extends over 14 amino acids. The DNA for the CDR3 is TGTGCCAGTAGATGGGGGCTAGGGAGCGAGGAGCAGTTCTTC. Encoded protein: CASRWGLGSEEQFF.

This chain connects TRBV5-1 to TRBJ2-1; 8 bases match TRBD1. The CDR3 has 14 residues. Germline V CDR1 and CDR2: SGHRS, YFSETQ. V lost 4 bases and J lost 6; bases outside the gene matches: 6. In DNA form, the CDR3 reads TGCGCCAGCAGCGATAGAACAGGGGGCAATGAGCAGTTCTTC. It yields the protein CASSDRTGGNEQFF. Full variable domain (missing parts from reference TRBV5-1 and TRBJ2-1): KAGVTQTPRYLIKTRGQQVTLSCSPISGHRSVSWYQQTPGQGLQFLFEYFSETQRNKGNFPGRFSGRQFSNSRSEMNVSTLELGDSALYLCASSDRTGGNEQFFGPGTRLTVL.

Here the CDR3 DNA reads TGTGCCAGTAGTATAGAGGAGGGGAAGTATGGCTACACCTTC. Encoded protein: CASSIEEGKYGYTF. The chain employs TRBV19 and TRBJ1-2; TRBD1 is a possible D gene (5 bases). V gave up 0 bases and J gave up 5 bases, with 10 bases separating them. The CDR3 loop spans 14 amino acids. Germline-derived CDR1 and CDR2 are LNHDA and SQIVND (reference sequence).

The V call is TRBV5-8, the J call TRBJ1-1; TRBD1 matches at 10 bases. This CDR3 contains 16 residues. CDR1 and CDR2 (germline): SGHTS, YDEGEE. The trim removed 0 bases at V and 1 base at J, leaving 3 bases unmatched. CDR3 DNA: TGTGCCAGCAGCTTGGAGGGACAGGGGAAGAACACTGAAGCTTTCTTT. Its translation is CASSLEGQGKNTEAFF.

This clone was seen once. The rearrangement links TRBV6-1 to TRBJ1-1; perhaps TRBD1 as D (6 bases). V lost 1 base and J lost 5, with 11 bases in between. The CDR3 consists of 14 residues. Germline V gene sequence: CDR1 MNHNS, CDR2 SASEGT. CDR3: CASSEDTGRTEAFF. CDR3 in DNA: TGTGCCAGCAGTGAAGATACAGGGAGAACTGAAGCTTTCTTT.

This chain links TRBV6-6 with TRBJ1-4; D remains unclear. Trimming stripped 5 bases from V and 8 bases from J, with 12 bases between. This CDR3 has 13 amino acids. CDR1 and CDR2 (germline): MNHNY, SVGAGI (reference sequence). CDR3 sequence: CASSAEKPEKLFF. The CDR3 DNA sequence: TGTGCCAGCAGTGCCGAGAAACCAGAAAAACTGTTTTTT.